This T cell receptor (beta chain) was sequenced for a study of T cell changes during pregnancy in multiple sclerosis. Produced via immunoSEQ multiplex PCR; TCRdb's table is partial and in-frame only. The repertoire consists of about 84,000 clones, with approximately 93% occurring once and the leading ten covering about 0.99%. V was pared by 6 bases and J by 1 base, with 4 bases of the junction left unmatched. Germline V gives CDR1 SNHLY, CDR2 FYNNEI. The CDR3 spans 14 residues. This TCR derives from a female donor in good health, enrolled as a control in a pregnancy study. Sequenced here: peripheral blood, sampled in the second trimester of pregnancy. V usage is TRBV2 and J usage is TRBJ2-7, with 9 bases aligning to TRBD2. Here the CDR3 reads CASRLSGSSYEQYF. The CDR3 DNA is TGTGCCAGCAGACTTAGCGGGAGTTCCTACGAGCAGTACTTC.